This TCR beta chain derives from a study of T cells expressing NK-cell markers. Study-wide findings and caveats: Whether expanded NKG2C+ T cell clones were HCMV-specific remained unclear.

TCRdb reprocessed the 5' RACE reads and reports one entry per CDR3 protein, with no DNA. The specimen's table records 150,000 to 180,000 distinct CDR3 sequences. This CDR3 is 15 amino acids long. Germline-derived CDR1 and CDR2 are DFQATT and SNEGSKA (reference sequence). A word on this clonotype: Antigen unknown.

Sample: blood T cells: a sorted CD56 or NKG2C T cell subset, CD4+ or CD8+ T cells, or bulk PBMC T cells (not recorded which). The sequence came from a woman in her 50s in good health. The rearrangement uses TRBV20-1 and TRBJ2-7. The CDR3 is CSARPAVGVSYEQYF.